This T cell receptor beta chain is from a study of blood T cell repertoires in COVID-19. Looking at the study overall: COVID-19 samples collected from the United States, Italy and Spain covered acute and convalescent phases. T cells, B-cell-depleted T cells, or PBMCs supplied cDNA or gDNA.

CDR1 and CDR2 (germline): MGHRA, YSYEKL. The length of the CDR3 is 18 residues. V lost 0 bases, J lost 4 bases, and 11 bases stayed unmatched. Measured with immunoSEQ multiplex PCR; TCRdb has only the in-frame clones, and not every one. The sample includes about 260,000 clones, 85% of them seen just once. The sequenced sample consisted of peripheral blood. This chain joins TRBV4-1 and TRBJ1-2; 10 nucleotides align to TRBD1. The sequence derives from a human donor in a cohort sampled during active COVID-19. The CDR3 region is CASSQEPGTGVKSYGYTF. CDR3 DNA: TGCGCCAGCAGCCAAGAACCCGGGACAGGGGTTAAAAGCTATGGCTACACCTTC.